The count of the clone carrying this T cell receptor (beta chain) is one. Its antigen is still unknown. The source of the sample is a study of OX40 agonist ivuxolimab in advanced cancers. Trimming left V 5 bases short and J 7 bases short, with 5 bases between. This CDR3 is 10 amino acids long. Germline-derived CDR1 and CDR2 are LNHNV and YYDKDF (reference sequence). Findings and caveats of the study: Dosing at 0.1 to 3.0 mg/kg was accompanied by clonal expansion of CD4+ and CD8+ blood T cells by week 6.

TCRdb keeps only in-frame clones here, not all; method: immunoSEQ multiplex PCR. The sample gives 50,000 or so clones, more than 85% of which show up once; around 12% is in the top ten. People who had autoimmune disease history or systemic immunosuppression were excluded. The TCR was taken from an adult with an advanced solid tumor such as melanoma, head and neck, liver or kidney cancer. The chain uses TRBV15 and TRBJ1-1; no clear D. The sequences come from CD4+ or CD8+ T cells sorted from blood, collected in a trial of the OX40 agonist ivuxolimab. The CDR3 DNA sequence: TGTGCCACCAGCGGTAATGAAGCTTTCTTT. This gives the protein CATSGNEAFF.